A single sample is the source of the 26 T cell receptor beta chains below, sequenced in a study of cytotoxic CD8 clonotypes in ibrutinib-treated CLL. Clones were read by immunoSEQ multiplex PCR, and TCRdb kept only the in-frame ones, dropping some. Here the sample spans 110,000 to 150,000 clones, roughly three quarters being singletons. Sequencing was performed on PBMCs, taken after 24 months of ibrutinib treatment. These receptors were obtained from a human donor with chronic lymphocytic leukemia.

The V gene is TRBV6-5, the J gene TRBJ2-1; 7 bases are shared with TRBD2. V was clipped by 0 bases and J by 7 bases; unmatched bases: 9. Germline V gene data show CDR1 as MNHEY and CDR2 as SVGAGI. The CDR3 is 16 residues long. As DNA, the CDR3 is TGTGCCAGCAGTTACTCCTTTGGCGGGGGTTGGAATGAGCAGTTCTTC. Protein: CASSYSFGGGWNEQFF.

The rearrangement links TRBV28 to TRBJ2-5; D perhaps matches TRBD1 (6 bases). V was clipped by 4 bases and J by 2 bases, with 14 bases between them. CDR3 length equals 15 residues. CDR1 MDHEN and CDR2 SYDVKM come from the germline V gene. CDR3 region: CASSWLRQGQETQYF. CDR3 coding DNA: TGTGCCAGCAGTTGGCTCAGGCAGGGGCAAGAGACCCAGTACTTC.

The chain combines TRBV10-3 with TRBJ2-1; 9 bases are shared with TRBD1. V gave up 6 bases and J gave up 9 bases; unmatched junction bases: 9. The germline V gene has CDR1 ENHRY and CDR2 SYGVKD. This CDR3 is 14 amino acids long. In nucleotides, the CDR3 is TGTGCCATCAGCCGGACAGGGGCGGACAGTGAGCAGTTCTTC. It translates to CAISRTGADSEQFF.

There are a few counts of this clone. V usage is TRBV28 and J usage is TRBJ2-3, with TRBD2 identical over 14 bases. The CDR3 is 17 amino acids. Per the germline V gene, CDR1 is MDHEN and CDR2 is SYDVKM. V lost 4 bases to trimming and J lost 2 bases; unmatched junction nucleotides: 5. The CDR3 bases are TGTGCCAGCAGTTCCCCGACTAGCGGGGGGGCCACAGATACGCAGTATTTT. This translates into CASSSPTSGGATDTQYF.

V usage is TRBV9 and J usage is TRBJ1-1; the D is unclear. The length of the CDR3 is 13 residues. With 0 bases removed from V and 3 bases from J, the gap between germline ends came to 6 bases. Germline loops: CDR1 SGDLS, CDR2 YYNGEE. The CDR3 coding sequence is TGTGCCAGCAGCGTAGCGGACGACACTGAAGCTTTCTTT. Protein: CASSVADDTEAFF.

This clone was detected only a few times. CDR3 sequence reads: CASSPPSARTDTQYF. CDR3 sequence (DNA): TGTGCCAGCTCACCACCGTCTGCCCGCACAGATACGCAGTATTTT. This chain uses TRBV18 with TRBJ2-3; D gene uncertain. Germline loops: CDR1 KGHSH, CDR2 LQKENI. With 0 bases removed from V and 1 base from J, the gap between germline ends came to 8 bases. CDR3 length: 15 amino acids.

This clone has just a few counts. The chain is built from TRBV6-5 and TRBJ2-3; weak D call: TRBD2 (5 bases). The V gene's germline CDR1 is MNHEY and CDR2 SVGAGI. The CDR3 contains 15 residues. Trimming left V 6 bases short and J 5 bases short, with 18 bases between. CDR3 coding DNA: TGTGCCAGCAGCCCCGGGCTAGCTCGCAGAGATACGCAGTATTTT. Translation gives CASSPGLARRDTQYF.

The chain combines TRBV4-2 with TRBJ2-5; 12 nucleotides align to TRBD2. This CDR3 has 16 residues. The germline V gene has CDR1 LGHNA and CDR2 YNFKEQ. Trimming cost V 4 bases and J 1 base; bases outside gene matches: 4. The CDR3: CASSPTSGGRQETQYF. CDR3 bases: TGTGCCAGCAGCCCCACTAGCGGGGGGCGCCAAGAGACCCAGTACTTC.

Points on this clone: An end of the junction does not agree with germline; a read error may underlie this. V usage is TRBV6-1 and J usage is TRBJ1-5, with D unclear. This CDR3 comprises 13 residues. CDR1 is MNHNS and CDR2 is SASEGT in the germline V gene. CDR3 DNA: TGTGCCAGCAGTGAAGGCACCCATCAGCCCCAGCATTTC. It is translated as CASSEGTHQPQHF.

The genes are TRBV14 and TRBJ2-1; TRBD1 might be the D (5 bases). The CDR3 extends over 17 amino acids. The germline V gene encodes CDR1 SGHDN and CDR2 FVKESK. V dropped 1 base and J dropped 3 bases, with 16 bases sitting between them. CDR3 loop: CASSQVGRQGSYNEQFF. The CDR3 coding sequence is TGTGCCAGCAGCCAAGTTGGTAGGCAGGGCAGCTACAATGAGCAGTTCTTC.

This chain joins TRBV10-3 and TRBJ2-2; D remains unclear. V shed 7 bases and J shed 5 bases, with 14 bases lying between them. Per the germline V gene, CDR1 is ENHRY and CDR2 is SYGVKD. The CDR3 has 14 amino acids. CDR3 amino acids: CAINRLGDTGELFF. The CDR3 nucleotides are TGTGCCATCAACCGCCTCGGAGATACCGGGGAGCTGTTTTTT.

CDR3 in DNA: TGTGCCAGCAGTGACGGGCCGGGAGTCACGCCCCAGCATTTT. Translating it yields CASSDGPGVTPQHF. J is TRBJ1-5 and V is TRBV6-4; D is ambiguous. Germline V gene data show CDR1 as MRHNA and CDR2 as SNTAGT. With 2 bases removed from V and 9 bases from J, the gap between germline ends came to 14 bases. The CDR3 sequence is 14 residues long.

This clone was observed once. The chain links TRBV2 to TRBJ1-5, with a possible D match to TRBD1 (6 bases). CDR3 size: 13 residues. Trimming removed 4 bases at V and 7 bases at J, with 11 bases between. Per the germline V gene, CDR1 is SNHLY and CDR2 is FYNNEI. CDR3 in amino acids: CASSGGAEQPQHF. The CDR3 region has the DNA TGTGCCAGCAGTGGGGGGGCAGAGCAGCCCCAGCATTTT.

This clone was counted only a few times. J is TRBJ1-1 and V is TRBV18, with TRBD1 as a possible D gene (5 bases). The CDR3 spans 12 residues. Deletions cut 3 bases from V and 6 bases from J, with 8 bases between. Germline lookup yields CDR1 KGHSH and CDR2 LQKENI. The CDR3 DNA is TGTGCCAGCTCACCGGGGGAGCCTGAAGCTTTCTTT. Translating gives CASSPGEPEAFF.

The V call is TRBV27, the J call TRBJ2-5, with D tentatively TRBD1 (7 bases). Trimming stripped 5 bases from V and 5 bases from J, with 15 bases between. The length of the CDR3 is 14 residues. Germline V gives CDR1 MNHEY, CDR2 SMNVEV (reference sequence). The chain's CDR3 is CASSPQGGGETQYF. CDR3 coding DNA: TGTGCCAGCAGTCCCCAGGGGGGCGGTGAGACCCAGTACTTC.

The J gene is TRBJ2-1, the V gene TRBV10-3; no clear D gene. CDR1 is ENHRY, CDR2 SYGVKD, per germline. V dropped 11 bases and J dropped 5 bases, with 13 bases sitting between them. CDR3 size: 12 residues. CDR3 nucleotides: TGTGCCTCCGGGCCACGAAACAATGAGCAGTTCTTC. It yields the protein CASGPRNNEQFF.

This chain connects TRBV6-5 to TRBJ1-2; possible D gene TRBD1, 6 bases. The germline V gene encodes CDR1 MNHEY and CDR2 SVGAGI. CDR3 length: 16 residues. Trimming stripped 2 bases from V and 2 bases from J, with 15 bases between. The CDR3 reads CASSYPSGRGNYGYTF. The CDR3, as DNA: TGTGCCAGCAGTTACCCCTCGGGCAGGGGAAACTATGGCTACACCTTC.

This sequence joins TRBV5-1 and TRBJ2-1, with TRBD1 matching 7 bases. The germline V gene has CDR1 SGHRS and CDR2 YFSETQ. Unmatched junction bases numbered 4, after V lost 0 bases and J lost 7 bases. CDR3 length equals 14 residues. The CDR3 coding sequence is TGCGCCAGCAGCTTGGGGGGACAGTTTAATGAGCAGTTCTTC. This codes for CASSLGGQFNEQFF. Full variable domain (outside the CDR3, taken from reference TRBV5-1 and TRBJ2-1): KAGVTQTPRYLIKTRGQQVTLSCSPISGHRSVSWYQQTPGQGLQFLFEYFSETQRNKGNFPGRFSGRQFSNSRSEMNVSTLELGDSALYLCASSLGGQFNEQFFGPGTRLTVL.

The CDR3 loop is CASSRTGGSSYEQYF. The CDR3 nucleotides read TGTGCCAGCAGCCGGACAGGGGGCAGCTCCTACGAGCAGTACTTC. V usage is TRBV28 and J usage is TRBJ2-7, with TRBD1 identical over 11 bases. The V gene's germline CDR1 is MDHEN and CDR2 SYDVKM. This CDR3 region has 15 residues. V lost 6 bases, J lost 0 bases, and 4 bases stayed unmatched.

This chain connects TRBV6-5 to TRBJ1-2; a weak D match, TRBD1 (6 bases). The CDR3 sequence is 13 residues long. In germline, CDR1 is MNHEY, CDR2 SVGAGI. The V gene lost 7 bases and the J gene lost 1 base, with 10 bases spanning the gap. The CDR3 bases are TGTGCCAGCACCAAGGACAGTAACTATGGCTACACCTTC. This gives the protein CASTKDSNYGYTF.

In DNA, the CDR3 is TGTGCCAGCAGACGACAGACCACCGGGGAGCTGTTTTTT. This sequence encodes CASRRQTTGELFF. V is TRBV6-5 and J is TRBJ2-2; TRBD1 might be the D (5 bases). Germline CDR1 and CDR2: MNHEY and SVGAGI. V gave up 6 bases and J gave up 4 bases, with 9 bases separating them. The CDR3 consists of 13 residues.

V gene TRBV6-1 combines with J gene TRBJ2-7, with D possibly being TRBD1 or TRBD2 (5 bases each). Trimming cost V 3 bases and J 0 bases, with 9 bases left between them. Germline CDR1 reads MNHNS; CDR2 reads SASEGT. This CDR3 region has 14 residues. The CDR3 DNA reads as TGTGCCAGCAGTGACACTGGGGGCTCCTACGAGCAGTACTTC. It specifies CASSDTGGSYEQYF.

The CDR3 here is CASRVAGGPYNEQFF. The CDR3 DNA is TGTGCCAGCAGGGTAGCGGGAGGGCCCTACAATGAGCAGTTCTTC. This rearrangement joins TRBV7-3 to TRBJ2-1; 11 nucleotides line up with TRBD2. The germline gives CDR1 SGHTA, CDR2 FQGTGA. V shed 6 bases, J shed 2 bases, and the junction held 3 bases outside the gene matches. The CDR3 extends over 15 amino acids.

The chain couples TRBV19 to TRBJ1-1, with D unresolved. Germline lookup yields CDR1 LNHDA and CDR2 SQIVND (reference sequence). This CDR3 region has 15 residues. V dropped 3 bases and J dropped 0 bases, with 11 bases sitting between them. For the CDR3, the DNA is TGTGCCAGTAGTATCGTGCGTCAATTGAACACTGAAGCTTTCTTT. Its translation: CASSIVRQLNTEAFF.

This rearrangement joins TRBV7-2 to TRBJ1-3; possible D gene TRBD1, 6 bases. Germline V gene lookup returns CDR1 SGHTA and CDR2 FQGNSA. Trimming took off 1 base at V and 4 bases at J, with 17 bases between the two ends. This CDR3 has 17 residues. CDR3 in DNA: TGTGCCAGCAGCTTAGGTGGTGGAGGGGGTACGGGAAACACCATATATTTT. Translating gives CASSLGGGGGTGNTIYF.

V is TRBV5-4 and J is TRBJ2-4, with 7 bases matching TRBD1. V shed 4 bases, J shed 8 bases, and the junction held 9 bases outside the gene matches. Per germline, CDR1 SGHNT and CDR2 YYREEE (reference sequence). CDR3 size: 14 residues. CDR3 protein: CASSPQGLSDIQYF. The DNA for the CDR3 is TGTGCCAGCAGCCCACAGGGGTTGTCAGACATTCAGTACTTC.